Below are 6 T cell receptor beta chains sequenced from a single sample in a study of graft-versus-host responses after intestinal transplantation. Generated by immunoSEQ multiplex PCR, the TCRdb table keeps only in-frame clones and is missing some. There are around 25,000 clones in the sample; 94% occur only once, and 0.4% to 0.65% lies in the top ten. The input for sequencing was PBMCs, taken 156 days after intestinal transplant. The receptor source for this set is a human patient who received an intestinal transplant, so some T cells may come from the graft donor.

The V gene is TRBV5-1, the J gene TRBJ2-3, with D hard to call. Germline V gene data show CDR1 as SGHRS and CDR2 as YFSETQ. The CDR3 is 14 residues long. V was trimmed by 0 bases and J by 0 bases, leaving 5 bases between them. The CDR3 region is CASSLDSSTDTQYF. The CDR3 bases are TGCGCCAGCAGCTTGGATTCTAGCACAGATACGCAGTATTTT.

Written as DNA, the CDR3 is TGTGCCAGCAGCTTTGCTGGGGCCAACGTCCTGACTTTC. Its protein is CASSFAGANVLTF. This chain uses TRBV5-4 with TRBJ2-6, with no clear D. V gave up 2 bases and J gave up 2 bases, with 2 bases separating them. The CDR3 has 13 residues. Germline V gives CDR1 SGHNT, CDR2 YYREEE (reference sequence).

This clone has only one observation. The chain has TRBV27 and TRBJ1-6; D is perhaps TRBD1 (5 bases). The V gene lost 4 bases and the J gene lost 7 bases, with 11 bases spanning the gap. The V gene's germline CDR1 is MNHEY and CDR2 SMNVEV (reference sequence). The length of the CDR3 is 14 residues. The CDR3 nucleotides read TGTGCCAGCAGTTACGTCGGGGGGAATTCACCCCTCCACTTT. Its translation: CASSYVGGNSPLHF.

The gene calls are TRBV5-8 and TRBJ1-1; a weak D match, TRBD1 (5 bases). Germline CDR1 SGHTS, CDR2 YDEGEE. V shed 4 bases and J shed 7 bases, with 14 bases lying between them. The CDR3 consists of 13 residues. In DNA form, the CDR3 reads TGTGCCAGCAGCCTGGGGACCGAGTATGAAGCTTTCTTT. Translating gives CASSLGTEYEAFF.

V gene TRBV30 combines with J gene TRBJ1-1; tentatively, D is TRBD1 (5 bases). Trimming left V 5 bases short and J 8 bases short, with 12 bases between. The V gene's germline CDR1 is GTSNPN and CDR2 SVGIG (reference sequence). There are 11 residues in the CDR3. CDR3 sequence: CAWAGTGEAFF. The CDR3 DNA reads TGTGCCTGGGCCGGGACGGGCGAAGCTTTCTTT. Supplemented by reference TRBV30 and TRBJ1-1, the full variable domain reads SQTIHQWPATLVQPVGSPLSLECTVEGTSNPNLYWYRQAAGRGLQLLFYSVGIGQISSEVPQNLSASRPQDRQFILSSKKLLLSDSGFYLCAWAGTGEAFFGQGTRLTVV.

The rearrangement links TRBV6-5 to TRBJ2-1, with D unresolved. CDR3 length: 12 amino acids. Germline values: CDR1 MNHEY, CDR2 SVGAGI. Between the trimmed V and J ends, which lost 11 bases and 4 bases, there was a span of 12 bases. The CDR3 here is CAAGLAYNEQFF. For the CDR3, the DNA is TGTGCCGCTGGGTTGGCGTACAATGAGCAGTTCTTC.